A selection of T cell receptor beta chains follows, all from one sample in a study of cytomegalovirus exposure and HLA in healthy donors. The assay was immunoSEQ multiplex PCR, and TCRdb's table has in-frame clones only and misses some. This sample has fewer than 80,000 clones; 70% to 80% occur once, and the top ten carry about 3.3%. Source material: PBMCs. The receptors here all came from a man aged 18 to 30 in good health and CMV-seronegative. CDR3s leave out the opening cysteine and the closing phenylalanine or tryptophan.

V	J	CDR3
TRBV7-9	TRBJ2-5	ASSPGEYQETQY
TRBV11-1	TRBJ2-3	ASSLETGRTDTQY
TRBV5-8	TRBJ1-1	ASSTRTGSRGTEAF
TRBV11-2	TRBJ2-1	ASSWARGHNEQF
TRBV5-6	TRBJ1-6	ASSPGTGRNSPLH
TRBV11-2	TRBJ1-2	ASSRLPGDRDRSGYT
TRBV9	TRBJ2-1	ASSVFWTSGGLLGNNEQF
TRBV28	TRBJ2-3	ASSFGDRADTQY
TRBV2	TRBJ1-1	ASSEGHPVFSEAF
TRBV29-1	TRBJ2-4	SVAPDRGDIQY
TRBV6-6	TRBJ1-1	ASSYVQGLAPLEAF
TRBV10-3	TRBJ1-4	AISESGTAEKRLF
TRBV4-1	TRBJ1-4	ASSTTRMATNEKLF
TRBV14	TRBJ1-1	ASSPRVSSEAF
TRBV7-2	TRBJ2-1	ASSLDRVGGVAEQF
TRBV7-2	TRBJ1-4	ASSPGTTNEKLF
TRBV14	TRBJ2-1	ASSQGSLVYEQF
TRBV15	TRBJ1-3	ATSVDRGRNTIY
TRBV27	TRBJ2-5	ASSFRGGWETQY
TRBV10-2	TRBJ1-1	ASSESTAASTEAF
TRBV19	TRBJ2-6	ASSIEDRWDHSGANVLT
TRBV28	TRBJ1-4	ASSFLQGNEKLF
TRBV5-4	TRBJ2-5	ASSLPSGDQETQY
TRBV11-2	TRBJ1-3	ASSFGGPWGNTIY